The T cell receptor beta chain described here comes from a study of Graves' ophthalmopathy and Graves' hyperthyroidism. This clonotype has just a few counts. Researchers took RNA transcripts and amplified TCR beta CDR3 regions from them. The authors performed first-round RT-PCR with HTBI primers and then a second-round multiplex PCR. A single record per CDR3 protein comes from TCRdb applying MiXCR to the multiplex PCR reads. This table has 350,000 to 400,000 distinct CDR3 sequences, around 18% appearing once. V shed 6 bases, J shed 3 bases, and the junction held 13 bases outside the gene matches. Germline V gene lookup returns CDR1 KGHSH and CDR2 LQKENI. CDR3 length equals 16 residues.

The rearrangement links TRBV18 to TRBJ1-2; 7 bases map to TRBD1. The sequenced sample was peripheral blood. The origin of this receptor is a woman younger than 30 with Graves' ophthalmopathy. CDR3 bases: TGTGCCAGCTCCACCAAGGCTTGGACAGGTCACTATGGCTACACCTTC. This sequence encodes CASSTKAWTGHYGYTF.